Presented here are 27 T cell receptor beta chains from one specimen sequenced in a study of cytomegalovirus exposure and HLA in healthy donors. Researchers ran the PCR with 60 Vbeta and 13 Jbeta primers. Using immunoSEQ multiplex PCR, the repertoire was profiled, and TCRdb retains in-frame clones only, with some absent. The table for this sample gives over 65,000 clones. The sample was PBMCs. The receptors were gathered from a man in his thirties or forties in good health and CMV-seronegative.

The chain combines TRBV6-1 with TRBJ2-7; unclear D gene. This CDR3 contains 15 residues. Trimming removed 7 bases at V and 5 bases at J, with 21 bases between. Germline V gives CDR1 MNHNS, CDR2 SASEGT. DNA of the CDR3: TGTGCCAGCACCGTATCTAGGATACATTGGAACGAGCAGTACTTC. Its protein is CASTVSRIHWNEQYF.

The genes are TRBV7-9 and TRBJ1-2; D is unresolved. This CDR3 has 14 amino acids. CDR1 SEHNR and CDR2 FQNEAQ come from the germline V gene (reference sequence). Trimming took 0 bases from V and 2 from J, leaving 7 bases between them. CDR3 DNA: TGTGCCAGCAGCTTAGCGCTGCAGAACTATGGCTACACCTTC. Its translation: CASSLALQNYGYTF.

This sequence joins TRBV14 and TRBJ2-3; 11 bases line up with TRBD2. Germline V lookup: CDR1 SGHDN, CDR2 FVKESK. Trimming cost V 2 bases and J 0 bases; bases outside gene matches: 4. This CDR3 region has 17 residues. The CDR3 coding sequence is TGTGCCAGCAGCCAATGGACTAGCGGGTTTAGCACAGATACGCAGTATTTT. Protein product: CASSQWTSGFSTDTQYF.

The rearrangement joins TRBV7-9 to TRBJ2-7; a weak D match, TRBD1 (5 bases). CDR3 length: 12 amino acids. Germline lookup yields CDR1 SEHNR and CDR2 FQNEAQ (reference sequence). Between the trimmed V and J ends, which lost 3 bases and 5 bases, there was a span of 8 bases. The DNA of the CDR3 is TGTGCCAGCAGCTTGGACATCCACGAGCAGTACTTC. Protein: CASSLDIHEQYF.

The chain's CDR3 is CASSLRGTDLNTEAFF. The DNA of the CDR3 is TGTGCCAGCAGCTTGAGGGGGACGGATCTGAACACTGAAGCTTTCTTT. The genes are TRBV5-6 and TRBJ1-1; D might be TRBD1 (6 bases). Trimming left V 1 base short and J 0 bases short, with 13 bases between. The CDR3 is 16 amino acids. Germline-derived CDR1 and CDR2 are SGHDT and YYEEEE.

V is TRBV2 and J is TRBJ2-5, with D perhaps TRBD1 (6 bases). The CDR3 runs to 13 residues. V was clipped by 5 bases and J by 5 bases, with 12 bases between them. Germline V CDR1 and CDR2: SNHLY, FYNNEI. The CDR3, as DNA: TGTGCCAGCAGTCGCCGGGACACCGAGACCCAGTACTTC. It yields the protein CASSRRDTETQYF.

V gene TRBV7-2 combines with J gene TRBJ2-2; the match to TRBD2 covers 7 bases. The CDR3 loop spans 16 amino acids. CDR1 is SGHTA, CDR2 FQGNSA, per germline. Trimming removed 7 bases from V and 0 bases from J; junction bases left unmatched: 8. DNA for the CDR3: TGTGCCAGCACGGTTCGGGGAGGGGCGAACACCGGGGAGCTGTTTTTT. Translation: CASTVRGGANTGELFF.

The J gene is TRBJ1-2, the V gene TRBV11-2; 8 bases are a match to TRBD1. The CDR3 is made up of 13 amino acids. J lost 4 bases, V lost 4 bases, and 2 bases had no gene match. CDR1 and CDR2 from the germline V gene are SGHAT and FQNNGV. DNA for the CDR3: TGTGCCAGCAGCTCCGGACAGGGCTATGGCTACACCTTC. Its translation: CASSSGQGYGYTF. The full variable domain, in which reference TRBV11-2 and TRBJ1-2 provide the parts outside the CDR3, is EAGVAQSPRYKIIEKRQSVAFWCNPISGHATLYWYQQILGQGPKLLIQFQNNGVVDDSQLPKDRFSAERLKGVDSTLKIQPAKLEDSAVYLCASSSGQGYGYTFGSGTRLTVV.

Details on this clone: A junction boundary mismatches the germline segment, possibly from a read error. The rearrangement uses TRBV30 and TRBJ2-7; 9 bases fit TRBD1. CDR3 length: 16 residues. Germline V gene lookup returns CDR1 GTSNPN and CDR2 SVGIG (reference sequence). The CDR3 nucleotides read TGTGCCCGGAGTGTAATACCGGGACAGGGCCCCTACGAGCAGTACTTC. It yields the protein CARSVIPGQGPYEQYF.

The chain carries TRBV10-3 and TRBJ1-2, with 7 bases that match TRBD1. This CDR3 comprises 15 residues. The V gene's germline CDR1 is ENHRY and CDR2 SYGVKD. The trim removed 7 bases at V and 0 bases at J, leaving 8 bases unmatched. CDR3 in DNA: TGTGCCATCACCGGGACAGTGCAAGCTAACTATGGCTACACCTTC. It yields the protein CAITGTVQANYGYTF.

The rearrangement uses TRBV2 and TRBJ1-6; D is ambiguous. V was shortened by 2 bases and J by 7 bases, with 18 bases between the two germline ends. Germline lookup yields CDR1 SNHLY and CDR2 FYNNEI. This CDR3 comprises 17 residues. DNA of the CDR3: TGTGCCAGCAGTGAATTCTATACTGATCTATCCAATTCACCCCTCCACTTT. It is translated as CASSEFYTDLSNSPLHF. Supplemented by reference TRBV2 and TRBJ1-6, the full variable domain reads EPEVTQTPSHQVTQMGQEVILRCVPISNHLYFYWYRQILGQKVEFLVSFYNNEISEKSEIFDDQFSVERPDGSNFTLKIRSTKLEDSAMYFCASSEFYTDLSNSPLHFGNGTRLTVT.

This chain joins TRBV19 and TRBJ1-2; 12 bases match TRBD1. CDR1 LNHDA and CDR2 SQIVND come from the germline V gene (reference sequence). The CDR3 consists of 15 residues. The ends lost 5 bases at V and 4 bases at J; junction bases unmatched: 5. The chain's CDR3 is CASSAGQGAGYGYTF. The DNA of the CDR3 is TGTGCCAGTAGTGCGGGACAGGGGGCCGGCTATGGCTACACCTTC.

The chain uses TRBV10-2 and TRBJ2-7; TRBD2 agrees at 9 bases. V gave up 8 bases and J gave up 1 base; unmatched junction bases: 3. The CDR3 consists of 13 residues. Germline V gives CDR1 WSHSY, CDR2 SAAADI. The CDR3 reads CASQSGRSYEQYF. The CDR3 DNA is TGCGCCAGCCAGAGCGGGAGGTCCTACGAGCAGTACTTC.

The V call is TRBV5-1, the J call TRBJ2-1, with TRBD2 matching 7 bases. V was pared by 3 bases and J by 0 bases, with 6 bases of the junction left unmatched. Germline V gene sequence: CDR1 SGHRS, CDR2 YFSETQ. This CDR3 comprises 16 residues. CDR3 DNA sequence: TGCGCCAGCAGCTGGCTAGCGGAGGTCTCCTACAATGAGCAGTTCTTC. Its protein product is CASSWLAEVSYNEQFF.

This chain uses TRBV19 with TRBJ2-7, with 9 nucleotides matching TRBD1. The junction had 18 bases not matched to a gene; V was cut back by 6 bases and J by 0 bases. CDR1 LNHDA and CDR2 SQIVND come from the germline V gene (reference sequence). CDR3 length: 19 residues. CDR3 nucleotide sequence: TGTGCCAGTAGCTCATTCACTTACTCCGGGACAGGGAGCTCCTACGAGCAGTACTTC. It is translated as CASSSFTYSGTGSSYEQYF.

The V and J genes are TRBV2 and TRBJ1-1; 8 bases map to TRBD1. Germline-derived CDR1 and CDR2 are SNHLY and FYNNEI. The CDR3 sequence is 14 residues long. The ends lost 3 bases at V and 10 bases at J; junction bases unmatched: 10. CDR3 amino acids: CASSEDRVTGGAFF. The CDR3 bases are TGTGCCAGCAGTGAGGACAGGGTAACGGGTGGAGCTTTCTTT.

This chain connects TRBV18 to TRBJ1-2; D gene ambiguous. Germline CDR1 is KGHSH and CDR2 is LQKENI. Trimming removed 6 bases at V and 1 base at J, with 12 bases between. The length of the CDR3 is 14 residues. For the CDR3, the DNA is TGTGCCAGCTCTCCCGCCGGGGATAACTATGGCTACACCTTC. This sequence encodes CASSPAGDNYGYTF.

For the CDR3, the DNA is TGTGCCAGCAGTTACTTTGCAGGGGTTTATCAGCCCCAGCATTTT. Encoded protein: CASSYFAGVYQPQHF. The V call is TRBV6-6, the J call TRBJ1-5; tentatively, D is TRBD1 (6 bases). The CDR3 runs 15 residues. Germline values: CDR1 MNHNY, CDR2 SVGAGI (reference sequence). The ends were cut back, 1 base at V and 5 bases at J, with 12 bases in the middle.

The rearrangement uses TRBV2 and TRBJ2-7; 10 positions agree with TRBD1. V lost 7 bases, J lost 7 bases, and 10 bases stayed unmatched. Germline loops: CDR1 SNHLY, CDR2 FYNNEI. The CDR3 contains 14 residues. The CDR3 nucleotides are TGTGCCAGCACGAAGGACAGGGGGTCTGGGGAGCAGTACTTC. This translates into CASTKDRGSGEQYF.

This rearrangement joins TRBV7-9 to TRBJ2-3, with D perhaps TRBD1 (6 bases). The CDR3 is made up of 16 amino acids. CDR1 is SEHNR and CDR2 is FQNEAQ in the germline V gene (reference sequence). V lost 5 bases and J lost 1, with 16 bases in between. The CDR3 coding sequence is TGTGCCAGCAGCCCCAGGGAAGACAGGCGCACAGATACGCAGTATTTT. The encoded protein is CASSPREDRRTDTQYF.

V is TRBV27 and J is TRBJ1-5, with no clear D. In germline, CDR1 is MNHEY, CDR2 SMNVEV (reference sequence). This CDR3 has 16 residues. V lost 4 bases and J lost 2, with 15 bases in between. The CDR3 coding sequence is TGTGCCAGCAGTTCCCGGGATCTTGGGGGCAATCAGCCCCAGCATTTT. Translation gives CASSSRDLGGNQPQHF.

CDR3: CASSPLAGGGHEQYF. CDR3 nucleotides: TGTGCCAGCAGTCCACTAGCGGGAGGAGGTCACGAGCAGTACTTC. The gene calls are TRBV6-1 and TRBJ2-7; 12 bases line up with TRBD2. V lost 5 bases, J lost 5 bases, and 7 bases stayed unmatched. Per germline, CDR1 MNHNS and CDR2 SASEGT. The CDR3 has 15 amino acids.

The chain is built from TRBV9 and TRBJ1-2; D is unresolved. This CDR3 has 12 amino acids. Trimming cost V 7 bases and J 6 bases, with 13 bases left between them. The V gene's germline CDR1 is SGDLS and CDR2 YYNGEE. The CDR3: CASGLGGDGYTF. In DNA form, the CDR3 reads TGTGCCAGCGGGTTGGGTGGAGATGGCTACACCTTC. Supplemented by reference TRBV9 and TRBJ1-2, the full variable domain reads DSGVTQTPKHLITATGQRVTLRCSPRSGDLSVYWYQQSLDQGLQFLIQYYNGEERAKGNILERFSAQQFPDLHSELNLSSLELGDSALYFCASGLGGDGYTFGSGTRLTVV.

The V gene is TRBV4-2, the J gene TRBJ2-7; 8 nucleotides line up with TRBD2. This CDR3 spans 15 amino acids. V lost 0 bases and J lost 1; bases outside the gene matches: 2. Germline CDR1 reads LGHNA; CDR2 reads YNFKEQ. Written as DNA, the CDR3 is TGTGCCAGCAGCCAAGAATCTAGCGGGTCCTACGAGCAGTACTTC. This encodes CASSQESSGSYEQYF.

The genes are TRBV5-6 and TRBJ1-1; a weak D match, TRBD1 (6 bases). The CDR3 runs 14 residues. V was clipped by 4 bases and J by 7 bases, with 17 bases between them. In germline, CDR1 is SGHDT, CDR2 YYEEEE. For the CDR3, the DNA is TGTGCCAGCAGCCCCGTGGGTGACAGGCTTGAAGCTTTCTTT. Its translation: CASSPVGDRLEAFF.

The rearrangement uses TRBV2 and TRBJ1-4, with D unclear. The CDR3 spans 14 residues. The V gene lost 5 bases and the J gene lost 8 bases, with 15 bases spanning the gap. Germline CDR1 is SNHLY and CDR2 is FYNNEI. As DNA, the CDR3 is TGTGCCAGCAGTCCGGACGGGGTGGGGGAAAAACTGTTTTTT. Translated, it gives CASSPDGVGEKLFF.

This chain connects TRBV7-6 to TRBJ2-1; 7 nucleotides line up with TRBD1. V was pared by 5 bases and J by 1 base, with 14 bases of the junction left unmatched. CDR1 SGHVS and CDR2 FNYEAQ come from the germline V gene. CDR3 length equals 18 residues. The CDR3 DNA reads TGTGCCAGCAGCCCACCCCATGCAACAGGGGTATCCTACAATGAGCAGTTCTTC. Translation gives CASSPPHATGVSYNEQFF.